This entry lists 3 T cell receptor beta chains sequenced from one sample in a study of spatial heterogeneity in lung cancer (dated by TCRdb to about 2019). What the authors observed across the whole study: A correlation was observed between the number of expanded intratumoral alpha and beta TCRs and the tumor nonsynonymous mutation count.

In light of the paper, this sample's time point label describes: sample taken at primary tumor resection. Their antigens remain unidentified. Libraries were built with 5' RACE. Sequencing used a NextSeq 500. Using fastp at Q25 and MiXCR, TCRdb reprocessed the public reads and kept productive beta chains. Every distinct CDR3 protein forms one entry, paired with its most common genes and DNA. The sample data list 21,000 or so distinct CDR3 sequences, and approximately 6.5% of these were observed just once. 10% of the sample lies in the top ten. The specimen was lung tumor tissue, collected at surgery. These receptors were obtained from a male donor with early-stage non-small cell lung cancer.

This clonotype was recorded at least ten times. This chain joins TRBV20-1 and TRBJ2-7; weak D call: TRBD1 (6 bases). Germline V gene sequence: CDR1 DFQATT, CDR2 SNEGSKA (reference sequence). Trimming took 4 bases from V and 2 from J, leaving 18 bases between them. The CDR3 runs to 15 residues. The CDR3 nucleotides read TGCAGTGCTAACAGTAGGACAGTACCTACCTACGAGCAGTACTTC. It is translated as CSANSRTVPTYEQYF.

This clonotype was picked up many times. This chain links TRBV20-1 with TRBJ2-7, with TRBD2 as a possible D gene (12 bases). Germline V gives CDR1 DFQATT, CDR2 SNEGSKA (reference sequence). V was trimmed by 3 bases and J by 0 bases, leaving 24 bases between them. The CDR3 loop spans 18 amino acids. The CDR3 nucleotides are TGCAGTGCTAGGGGGACAGGGGGACTAGCGGGCCCCTCCTACGAGCAGTACTTC. This translates into CSARGTGGLAGPSYEQYF.

The chain carries TRBV6-5 and TRBJ2-1; D perhaps matches TRBD1 (6 bases). The CDR3 length is 17 residues. Trimming stripped 4 bases from V and 5 bases from J, with 21 bases between. The germline CDR1 and CDR2 sequences are MNHEY and SVGAGI. The CDR3 region is CASSSPLRAGENNEQFF. The CDR3, as DNA: TGTGCCAGCAGTTCTCCCCTGAGGGCAGGGGAAAACAATGAGCAGTTCTTC.